Listed below are T cell receptor beta chains from one sample, sequenced in a study of CD8+ T cells in alopecia areata. Measured with immunoSEQ multiplex PCR; TCRdb has only the in-frame clones, and not every one. The data hold some 150,000 clones, with about four fifths observed a single time. The specimen was CD8+ T cells sorted from blood, collected at week 4, from a patient treated with tofacitinib. The receptors were sampled from a human donor with alopecia areata. Each CDR3 is given with its conserved first and last residue. Fields, in order: J gene, V gene, D gene, clone size, CDR3 DNA, CDR3 protein. A D gene is named only where the DNA matches it firmly. The size of a clone is reported for some rows only, either as once, few or many, or as a class for expanded clones.

>TRBJ1-2|TRBV4-1|NA|NA
TGCGCCAGCAGCCCCGAGGACAGCATAGCTAACTATGGCTACACCTTC
CASSPEDSIANYGYTF
>TRBJ1-2|TRBV7-9|TRBD1|once
TGTGCCAGCAGCACCCACAGGGGGGCTACGAACTATGGCTACACCTTC
CASSTHRGATNYGYTF
>TRBJ2-7|TRBV6-5|TRBD1|NA
TGTGCCAGCAGTTGGGGGGACAGGGGGCGATACGAGCAGTACTTC
CASSWGDRGRYEQYF
>TRBJ1-1|TRBV27|NA|NA
TGTGCCAGCAGTTTAGCTCCAGGGGTCAACACTGAAGCTTTCTTT
CASSLAPGVNTEAFF
>TRBJ2-7|TRBV30|NA|few
TGTGCCTGGAGTGAGCTTGTCGTCTACGAGCAGTACTTC
CAWSELVVYEQYF
>TRBJ1-1|TRBV4-1|NA|NA
TGCGCCAGCAGCCAGATCATGAACACTGAAGCTTTCTTT
CASSQIMNTEAFF
>TRBJ2-7|TRBV19|NA|NA
TGTGCCAGTAGCCCCCAGGGCGGAGCTAGCTCCTACGAGCAGTACTTC
CASSPQGGASSYEQYF
>TRBJ2-1|TRBV19|TRBD2|NA
TGTGCCAGTAGTATTGCTGGACTAGCGGGGGAGCAGTTCTTC
CASSIAGLAGEQFF
>TRBJ2-5|TRBV27|TRBD2|NA
TGTGCCAGCAGTTTGGGGGTGCGGGAGCAGTACTTC
CASSLGVREQYF
>TRBJ2-1|TRBV4-2|TRBD2|NA
TGTGCCAGCAGCCAAGACCCCCTAGCGGCTTACAATGAGCAGTTCTTC
CASSQDPLAAYNEQFF
>TRBJ1-1|TRBV2|TRBD1|once
TGTGCCAGCAGTGAATGGGGGACAGGGGGCTACGTAGAGTTT
CASSEWGTGGYVEF
>TRBJ1-1|TRBV2|NA|NA
TGTGCCAGCAGAGCATACGAGGGACCGAACACTGAAGCTTTCTTT
CASRAYEGPNTEAFF
>TRBJ2-3|TRBV4-2|TRBD2|NA
TGTGCCAGCAGAAGCGGGGGGCCGCAAGATACGCAGTATTTT
CASRSGGPQDTQYF
>TRBJ2-3|TRBV4-2|TRBD1|NA
TGTGCCAGCAGCCAAGTGCCCGGGACAGCCTCCGCAGATACGCAGTATTTT
CASSQVPGTASADTQYF
>TRBJ2-5|TRBV5-4|TRBD2|NA
TGTGCCAGCAGCGTAACCGGACTAGCGGTCGCGGAGACCCAGTACTTC
CASSVTGLAVAETQYF
>TRBJ2-3|TRBV7-9|NA|NA
TGTGCCAGCAGCTTACAGGGGCTCGCAGATACGCAGTATTTT
CASSLQGLADTQYF
>TRBJ1-5|TRBV27|TRBD1|NA
TGTGCCAGCGGGCCAGGGGGCGCTCAGCCCCAGCATTTT
CASGPGGAQPQHF
>TRBJ1-6|TRBV27|TRBD1|once
TGTGCCAGTGCGACAGGGGGGGGTTCACCCCTCCACTTT
CASATGGGSPLHF
>TRBJ2-2|TRBV5-6|TRBD2|NA
TGTGCCAGCAGCCCGCGGGGGACTAACACCGGGGAGCTGTTTTTT
CASSPRGTNTGELFF
>TRBJ1-4|TRBV6-5|NA|NA
TGTGCCAGCACCGGGGACATCCCAGCGGAACTGTTTTTT
CASTGDIPAELFF
>TRBJ2-2|TRBV5-6|NA|NA
TGTGCCAGCAGCTTCGGCGGGGAGCTGTTTTTT
CASSFGGELFF
>TRBJ2-5|TRBV4-1|TRBD2|NA
TGCGCCAGCAGCCAAGATCCAGCGGGATTCATCGAGACCCAGTACTTC
CASSQDPAGFIETQYF
>TRBJ2-1|TRBV11-2|NA|NA
TGTGCCAGCAGCTTAGATGGATACAATGAGCAGTTCTTC
CASSLDGYNEQFF
>TRBJ2-7|TRBV4-3|NA|NA
TGCGCCAGCAGCCAAGATTTGGGAACCTACGAGCAGTACTTC
CASSQDLGTYEQYF
>TRBJ2-1|TRBV29-1|NA|once
TGCAGCGTGGGCCGTCCGGAGAAGGCATACAATGAGCAGTTCTTC
CSVGRPEKAYNEQFF
>TRBJ2-5|TRBV7-9|NA|NA
TGTGCCAGCAGTCCCACAAGGACCCAAGAGACCCAGTACTTC
CASSPTRTQETQYF
>TRBJ2-1|TRBV7-9|NA|NA
TGTGCCAGCAGCTTGGAAAGGACAGTGGGCTACAATGAGCAGTTCTTC
CASSLERTVGYNEQFF
>TRBJ2-7|TRBV23-1|NA|once
TGCGCCAGCAGTCAATTACGAGGCGAGCAGTACTTC
CASSQLRGEQYF
>TRBJ2-3|TRBV7-2|NA|NA
TGTGCCAGCAGCTTAGGGGGGTCAAGGGATACGCAGTATTTT
CASSLGGSRDTQYF
>TRBJ2-3|TRBV27|TRBD2|NA
TGTGCCAGCAGTTTGGGACTATCCACAGATACGCAGTATTTT
CASSLGLSTDTQYF
>TRBJ2-5|TRBV7-9|TRBD2|NA
TGTGCCAGCAGCCCCGGGGGACTAGGGACCCAAGAGACCCAGTACTTC
CASSPGGLGTQETQYF
>TRBJ2-7|TRBV21-1|NA|NA
TGTGCCAGCAGCAAAGAACGGCAGCCCTACGAGCAGTACTTC
CASSKERQPYEQYF
>TRBJ1-1|TRBV4-3|NA|NA
TGCGCCAGCAGCCAAGATGGACACACTGAAGCTTTCTTT
CASSQDGHTEAFF
>TRBJ2-1|TRBV5-1|TRBD2|NA
TGCGCCAGCAGCTTGCCTAGCGGGGGAATCCACAATGAGCAGTTCTTC
CASSLPSGGIHNEQFF
>TRBJ2-7|TRBV7-2|TRBD1|NA
TGTGCCAGCAGGAGAAAAGGGGGCCCCTACGAGCAGTACTTC
CASRRKGGPYEQYF
>TRBJ1-1|TRBV7-9|NA|NA
TGTGCCAGCAGCCACCCTTGGGGGACCACTGAAGCTTTCTTT
CASSHPWGTTEAFF
>TRBJ2-2|TRBV7-9|NA|NA
TGTGCCAGCAGCCGCACTGGGGAGCTGTTTTTT
CASSRTGELFF
>TRBJ2-5|TRBV9|TRBD2|once
TGTGCCAGCAGCGGACTAGCGGGGGGCTCCCAAGAGACCCAGTACTTC
CASSGLAGGSQETQYF
>TRBJ2-7|TRBV4-1|NA|NA
TGCGCCAGCAGCCAAGTGTCGGGGGCTGGCGAGCAGTACTTC
CASSQVSGAGEQYF
>TRBJ1-2|TRBV7-9|NA|NA
TGTGCCAGCAGCTTGGACGTTATGAACTATGGCTACACCTTC
CASSLDVMNYGYTF